The 22 T cell receptor beta chains listed next were all sequenced from one sample in a study of blood T cell repertoires in COVID-19. Profiled with immunoSEQ multiplex PCR; TCRdb holds only in-frame clones, not every one. The sample lists roughly 360,000 clones, 81% occurring once. Sequenced: peripheral blood. The receptors come from a human donor with acute or convalescent COVID-19. The donor label of this sample is uncertain.

The chain is built from TRBV6-2 or TRBV6-3 and TRBJ2-3; possibly TRBD2 for D (6 bases). The V end was cut by 2 bases, the J end by 6 bases, with 15 bases between. Germline CDR1 MNHEY, CDR2 SVGEGT. This CDR3 region has 15 residues. The CDR3 reads CASSYPGTLSDTQYF. CDR3 nucleotide sequence: TGTGCCAGCAGTTACCCCGGGACTCTATCTGATACGCAGTATTTT.

The rearrangement uses TRBV6-5 and TRBJ1-1; the match to TRBD1 covers 7 bases. The CDR3 length is 14 residues. V shed 6 bases and J 5 bases; nucleotides not matched to a gene: 9. Germline CDR1 and CDR2: MNHEY and SVGAGI. The CDR3, as DNA: TGTGCCAGCAGACCCACAGGGGCGGGGACTGAAGCTTTCTTT. This translates into CASRPTGAGTEAFF.

This clone was found a few times. The chain employs TRBV6-5 and TRBJ1-1; D is uncertain. CDR3 size: 13 residues. Germline loops: CDR1 MNHEY, CDR2 SVGAGI. V was trimmed by 8 bases and J by 0 bases, leaving 10 bases between them. The CDR3 DNA is TGTGCCAGCGCAACAACCATGAACACTGAAGCTTTCTTT. Protein: CASATTMNTEAFF.

Points on this clone: The same CDR3 can be traced to other DNA sequences in this sample. V usage is TRBV7-8 and J usage is TRBJ1-5, with a possible D match to TRBD1 (5 bases). The germline gives CDR1 SGHVS, CDR2 FQNEAQ. This CDR3 region has 15 residues. V shed 0 bases and J shed 1 base, with 7 bases lying between them. CDR3 DNA sequence: TGTGCCAGCAGCTTAGCGGGGGGAAGCAATCAGCCCCAGCATTTT. Amino acids: CASSLAGGSNQPQHF.

This clone was recorded once. CDR3 region: CASSEALLGPGELFF. CDR3 coding DNA: TGTGCCAGCAGTGAAGCGCTTCTAGGTCCCGGGGAGCTGTTTTTT. The rearrangement joins TRBV6-1 to TRBJ2-2; D not resolved. Germline CDR1 MNHNS, CDR2 SASEGT. Trimming left V 0 bases short and J 6 bases short, with 11 bases between. The CDR3 runs to 15 residues.

The chain recombines TRBV9 with TRBJ2-7; tentative D call: TRBD2 (5 bases). Trimming shortened V by 0 bases and J by 2 bases, and 9 bases separated the two germline ends. This CDR3 spans 14 amino acids. The germline V gene has CDR1 SGDLS and CDR2 YYNGEE. CDR3 residues: CASSVGGSAYEQYF. CDR3 DNA sequence: TGTGCCAGCAGCGTAGGGGGTAGCGCCTACGAGCAGTACTTC. Full variable domain (rest looked up from reference TRBV9 and TRBJ2-7): DSGVTQTPKHLITATGQRVTLRCSPRSGDLSVYWYQQSLDQGLQFLIQYYNGEERAKGNILERFSAQQFPDLHSELNLSSLELGDSALYFCASSVGGSAYEQYFGPGTRLTVT.

The V gene is TRBV30, the J gene TRBJ1-2, with TRBD1 matching 8 bases. This CDR3 spans 13 amino acids. Germline trimming cut 2 bases from V and 8 bases from J; bases unmatched to any gene: 7. Germline-derived CDR1 and CDR2 are GTSNPN and SVGIG (reference sequence). The CDR3 loop is CAWSPTGAGGYTF. DNA of the CDR3: TGTGCCTGGAGTCCGACAGGGGCGGGCGGCTACACCTTC.

This clone was seen just once. V gene TRBV27 combines with J gene TRBJ2-1; the match to TRBD2 covers 11 bases. CDR3 length equals 16 residues. The germline V gene has CDR1 MNHEY and CDR2 SMNVEV (reference sequence). After removal of 4 bases from V and 5 bases from J, the junction contained 7 bases not matched to a gene. The DNA for the CDR3 is TGTGCCAGCAGTTCCAGACTAGCGGGGCCACACAATGAGCAGTTCTTC. Protein: CASSSRLAGPHNEQFF.

The chain is built from TRBV6-6 and TRBJ2-7, with D perhaps TRBD2 (6 bases). This CDR3 region has 15 residues. The V gene lost 8 bases and the J gene lost 5 bases, with 22 bases spanning the gap. From germline, CDR1 is MNHNY and CDR2 SVGAGI (reference sequence). CDR3 amino acids: CASAGPKGLLDEQYF. The CDR3 region has the DNA TGTGCCAGCGCGGGACCAAAAGGGCTCTTGGACGAGCAGTACTTC.

The chain couples TRBV30 to TRBJ1-1; D may be TRBD1 (5 bases). The CDR3 spans 13 residues. Trimming stripped 3 bases from V and 3 bases from J, with 11 bases between. The germline V gene has CDR1 GTSNPN and CDR2 SVGIG (reference sequence). The CDR3 nucleotides read TGTGCCTGGAGCCCAGACAGTGACACTGAAGCTTTCTTT. This translates into CAWSPDSDTEAFF.

V is TRBV6-5 and J is TRBJ1-5; no clear D. The CDR3 runs 13 residues. Germline V CDR1 and CDR2: MNHEY, SVGAGI. Trimming pared 6 bases from V and 0 bases from J, leaving 6 bases between. CDR3 coding DNA: TGTGCCAGCAGACAGAATAGCAATCAGCCCCAGCATTTT. This codes for CASRQNSNQPQHF.

The chain carries TRBV6-6 and TRBJ1-1; D uncertain. This CDR3 contains 15 residues. Trimming stripped 0 bases from V and 1 base from J, with 9 bases between. The germline V gene encodes CDR1 MNHNY and CDR2 SVGAGI (reference sequence). The CDR3: CASSYSTFTNTEAFF. DNA of the CDR3: TGTGCCAGCAGTTACTCGACATTTACGAACACTGAAGCTTTCTTT.

This sequence joins TRBV7-9 and TRBJ2-1; 8 positions agree with TRBD2. The V and J ends lost 7 bases and 5 bases, in that order; junction bases with no gene match: 10. Germline V gene sequence: CDR1 SEHNR, CDR2 FQNEAQ (reference sequence). CDR3 size: 15 residues. In nucleotides, the CDR3 is TGTGCCAGCAACCCCCCCACCGGGAGGGACAATGAGCAGTTCTTC. It translates to CASNPPTGRDNEQFF.

V usage is TRBV5-1 and J usage is TRBJ2-1; 9 bases align to TRBD1. The CDR3 spans 14 residues. CDR1 is SGHRS, CDR2 YFSETQ, per germline. Germline trimming cut 4 bases from V and 7 bases from J; bases unmatched to any gene: 6. CDR3 DNA: TGCGCCAGCAGCCAAGGGACAGGGACGAATGAGCAGTTCTTC. Amino acid sequence: CASSQGTGTNEQFF.

This sequence joins TRBV3-1 (or the pseudogene TRBV3-2) and TRBJ2-5, with 8 bases that match TRBD2. Per germline, CDR1 LGHDT and CDR2 YNNKEL (reference sequence). J lost 2 bases, V lost 0 bases, and 5 bases had no gene match. The CDR3 loop spans 16 amino acids. This CDR3 reads CASSQDRVAGQETQYF. CDR3 bases: TGTGCCAGCAGCCAAGATCGGGTAGCGGGACAAGAGACCCAGTACTTC.

The J gene is TRBJ2-1, the V gene TRBV3-1 (or the pseudogene TRBV3-2), with 8 bases aligning to TRBD2. Trimming took 1 base from V and 2 from J; bases not matched to a gene: 7. CDR1 is LGHDT, CDR2 YNNKEL, per germline (reference sequence). The CDR3 is 17 residues long. Here the CDR3 reads CASSQVLGGGPYNEQFF. The CDR3 DNA reads as TGTGCCAGCAGCCAAGTTTTGGGCGGGGGGCCCTACAATGAGCAGTTCTTC.

V usage is TRBV7-9 and J usage is TRBJ2-4, with TRBD2 matching over 8 bases. Losses at the gene ends were 0 bases for V and 3 bases for J; bases not matched to a gene: 7. This CDR3 region has 17 residues. CDR1 SEHNR and CDR2 FQNEAQ come from the germline V gene (reference sequence). The CDR3 sequence is CASSLAVGREGKNIQYF. In DNA form, the CDR3 reads TGTGCCAGCAGCTTAGCGGTCGGGAGGGAAGGCAAAAACATTCAGTACTTC.

The chain joins TRBV7-9 to TRBJ2-7; 9 bases are a match to TRBD1. The trim removed 1 base at V and 4 bases at J, leaving 5 bases unmatched. This CDR3 is built from 15 residues. From germline, CDR1 is SEHNR and CDR2 FQNEAQ (reference sequence). This chain's CDR3 is CASSLVGQGRYEQYF. CDR3 in DNA: TGTGCCAGCAGCTTAGTAGGACAGGGGCGATACGAGCAGTACTTC. Supplemented by reference TRBV7-9 and TRBJ2-7, the full variable domain reads DTGVSQNPRHKITKRGQNVTFRCDPISEHNRLYWYRQTLGQGPEFLTYFQNEAQLEKSRLLSDRFSAERPKGSFSTLEIQRTEQGDSAMYLCASSLVGQGRYEQYFGPGTRLTVT.

The chain links TRBV27 to TRBJ2-7; no reliable D call. With 5 bases removed from V and 7 bases from J, the gap between germline ends came to 18 bases. Per germline, CDR1 MNHEY and CDR2 SMNVEV (reference sequence). The CDR3 extends over 14 amino acids. The CDR3 bases are TGTGCCAGCAGTACGGTCCGGCCGTTCGGGGAGCAGTACTTC. Its protein product is CASSTVRPFGEQYF.

Of note for this clone: This clone may be a read error of a much larger clone one base away. Other DNA sequences within the sample encode an identical CDR3. The gene calls are TRBV7-9 and TRBJ1-1; D ambiguous. Looked up from germline, CDR1 is SEHNR and CDR2 is FQNEAQ (reference sequence). Trimming left V 5 bases short and J 0 bases short, with 7 bases between. The CDR3 totals 13 residues. CDR3 sequence (DNA): TGTGCCAGCAGCCCGCGGGTGAACACTGAAGCTTTCTTT. Protein sequence: CASSPRVNTEAFF.

CDR3 sequence (DNA): TGTGCCAGCCGGGGACAGGCTCTATATGGCTACACCTTC. As protein: CASRGQALYGYTF. The chain has TRBV5-6 and TRBJ1-2; 8 bases align to TRBD1. Germline V gene sequence: CDR1 SGHDT, CDR2 YYEEEE. This CDR3 spans 13 amino acids. J lost 5 bases, V lost 7 bases, and 7 bases had no gene match. Full variable domain (missing parts from reference TRBV5-6 and TRBJ1-2): DAGVTQSPTHLIKTRGQQVTLRCSPKSGHDTVSWYQQALGQGPQFIFQYYEEEERQRGNFPDRFSGHQFPNYSSELNVNALLLGDSALYLCASRGQALYGYTFGSGTRLTVV.

Notes on this clone: Other nucleotide sequences from this sample produce the same CDR3. The gene calls are TRBV5-1 and TRBJ2-1, with 12 positions matching TRBD2. The CDR3 runs to 16 residues. J gave up 7 bases and V 0 bases, and 5 bases lay outside the gene matches. Per germline, CDR1 SGHRS and CDR2 YFSETQ. The CDR3 nucleotides are TGCGCCAGCAGCTTGGGGGGGACTAGCGGGCGGAATGAGCAGTTCTTC. This translates into CASSLGGTSGRNEQFF.